The 27 T cell receptor beta chains in this list originate from one sample, sequenced in a study of blood T cells in healthy people across ages. The second PCR ran about 6 to 12 cycles with a sample-barcoded 5' primer and J-beta primers. A single record per CDR3 protein comes from TCRdb applying MiXCR to the 5' RACE reads. The sample consists of about 1.4 million distinct CDR3 sequences, around 59% of them appearing once. The material sequenced was blood. These receptors were obtained from a man younger than 30 in good health.

This chain links TRBV12-3 or TRBV12-4 with TRBJ2-3; TRBD1 is a possible D gene (6 bases). This CDR3 is 12 amino acids long. V lost 5 bases and J lost 5, with 8 bases in between. The CDR3, as DNA: TGTGCCAGCAGTCAACAGGGAGATACGCAGTATTTT. It translates to CASSQQGDTQYF.

The chain employs TRBV27 and TRBJ2-7, with D possibly called TRBD1 or TRBD2 (5 bases each). V was shortened by 1 base and J by 2 bases, with 12 bases between the two germline ends. Germline V gives CDR1 MNHEY, CDR2 SMNVEV (reference sequence). The CDR3 spans 15 residues. In DNA form, the CDR3 reads TGTGCCAGCAGTTTATTAGGGACGGCTGCCTACGAGCAGTACTTC. This translates into CASSLLGTAAYEQYF.

This sequence joins TRBV28 and TRBJ1-2; D remains ambiguous. The V gene lost 6 bases and the J gene lost 5 bases, with 13 bases spanning the gap. This CDR3 is 13 amino acids long. CDR1 MDHEN and CDR2 SYDVKM come from the germline V gene. CDR3 sequence reads: CASSPGFQYGYTF. The DNA for the CDR3 is TGTGCCAGCAGCCCCGGGTTCCAATATGGCTACACCTTC.

V and J are TRBV5-1 and TRBJ2-4; 12 bases fit TRBD1. The J call may be wrong; the DNA end is better matched by TRBJ2-7. Germline CDR1 and CDR2: SGHRS and YFSETQ. The CDR3 has 15 residues. As DNA, the CDR3 is TGCGCCAGCAGCAGTTCGGGACAGGGGGCAGGCGAGCAGTACTTC. Residues: CASSSSGQGAGEQYF.

Only one count was recorded for this clonotype. This chain uses TRBV6-1 with TRBJ2-3; 10 bases align to TRBD2. This CDR3 comprises 16 residues. Germline V gene sequence: CDR1 MNHNS, CDR2 SASEGT. V shed 7 bases and J 4 bases; nucleotides not matched to a gene: 11. CDR3 sequence: CASTEGTSGMSDTQYF. For the CDR3, the DNA is TGTGCCAGCACGGAGGGCACTAGCGGGATGTCAGATACGCAGTATTTT.

V and J are TRBV20-1 and TRBJ2-5; no clear D. Germline V lookup: CDR1 DFQATT, CDR2 SNEGSKA (reference sequence). There are 16 residues in the CDR3. Trimming removed 0 bases at V and 11 bases at J, with 25 bases between. Here the CDR3 reads CSARDWAEQSYNEQYF. CDR3 in DNA: TGCAGTGCTAGAGATTGGGCAGAACAATCATACAATGAGCAGTACTTC.

The gene calls are TRBV2 and TRBJ2-7; TRBD1 might be the D (7 bases). V was clipped by 4 bases and J by 5 bases, with 12 bases between them. CDR3 length: 13 amino acids. From germline, CDR1 is SNHLY and CDR2 FYNNEI. The CDR3, as DNA: TGTGCCAGCAGTGCCAGGGGGAGGCACGAGCAGTACTTC. The encoded protein is CASSARGRHEQYF.

The gene calls are TRBV11-3 and TRBJ2-1, with 14 positions matching TRBD2. V lost 4 bases and J lost 13; bases outside the gene matches: 6. CDR1 and CDR2 (germline): SGHNT, YENEEA. The CDR3 spans 14 residues. Here the CDR3 DNA reads TGTGCCAGCAGCTCGGGACTAGCGGGAGAAGATCAGTTCTTC. Translation gives CASSSGLAGEDQFF.

The J gene is TRBJ2-1, the V gene TRBV15; 9 nucleotides align to TRBD2. V gave up 10 bases and J gave up 5 bases; unmatched junction bases: 9. The CDR3 contains 14 residues. Germline V gives CDR1 LNHNV, CDR2 YYDKDF (reference sequence). CDR3 amino acids: CASLTSGGNNEQFF. CDR3 in DNA: TGTGCCAGCCTGACTAGCGGAGGGAACAATGAGCAGTTCTTC.

The rearrangement uses TRBV19 and TRBJ1-2; 7 bases line up with TRBD1. V dropped 3 bases and J dropped 4; count of bases not matched to a gene: 11. Germline lookup yields CDR1 LNHDA and CDR2 SQIVND (reference sequence). The CDR3 extends over 16 amino acids. CDR3 sequence: CASSIHTLRDSYGYTF. The CDR3 region has the DNA TGTGCCAGTAGTATCCATACTCTCCGGGACAGCTATGGCTACACCTTC.

V and J are TRBV20-1 and TRBJ1-4; 7 positions agree with TRBD1. Germline-derived CDR1 and CDR2 are DFQATT and SNEGSKA (reference sequence). CDR3 length: 14 amino acids. Losses at the gene ends were 5 bases for V and 0 bases for J; bases not matched to a gene: 3. The CDR3 here is CSAYDRATNEKLFF. CDR3 DNA sequence: TGCAGTGCTTACGACAGGGCAACTAATGAAAAACTGTTTTTT.

The chain uses TRBV12-3 or TRBV12-4 and TRBJ2-3; no clear D. The V end lost 4 bases, the J end lost 2 bases, and 10 bases lay between the germline ends. The CDR3 contains 14 residues. The CDR3 DNA reads TGTGCCAGCAGTTCTTATCAGTACACAGATACGCAGTATTTT. Protein product: CASSSYQYTDTQYF.

The rearrangement links TRBV6-2 or TRBV6-3 to TRBJ1-1, with a weak D call TRBD1 (6 bases). This CDR3 has 13 residues. Germline CDR1 is MNHEY and CDR2 is SVGEGT. Trimming removed 7 bases at V and 4 bases at J, with 13 bases between. The CDR3 here is CASKLGAGTEAFF. The CDR3 DNA sequence: TGTGCCAGCAAACTGGGGGCAGGCACTGAAGCTTTCTTT.

In this sample, this clonotype turned up once. The chain employs TRBV2 and TRBJ2-6; D ambiguous. Germline V CDR1 and CDR2: SNHLY, FYNNEI. The CDR3 runs to 15 residues. The germline V and J ends were trimmed by 3 bases and 1 base, with 7 bases remaining between them. The CDR3 is CASSDMQSGANVLTF. The DNA for the CDR3 is TGTGCCAGCAGTGATATGCAGTCTGGGGCCAACGTCCTGACTTTC.

V is TRBV6-1 and J is TRBJ2-3; TRBD2 aligns across 9 bases. Per the germline V gene, CDR1 is MNHNS and CDR2 is SASEGT. V lost 4 bases, J lost 3 bases, and 8 bases stayed unmatched. The CDR3 contains 16 residues. The CDR3 DNA follows: TGTGCCAGCAGTGGAAAGACTAGCGGATGGACAGATACGCAGTATTTT. Residues: CASSGKTSGWTDTQYF.

The chain combines TRBV9 with TRBJ2-7; D possibly matches TRBD1 or TRBD2 (5 bases each). Germline loops: CDR1 SGDLS, CDR2 YYNGEE. V was shortened by 0 bases and J by 1 base, with 11 bases between the two germline ends. The CDR3 is 15 amino acids. As DNA, the CDR3 is TGTGCCAGCAGCGTAGCTACGGGACGGTCCTACGAGCAGTACTTC. It codes for CASSVATGRSYEQYF. The whole variable domain, filled in from reference TRBV9 and TRBJ2-7, reads DSGVTQTPKHLITATGQRVTLRCSPRSGDLSVYWYQQSLDQGLQFLIQYYNGEERAKGNILERFSAQQFPDLHSELNLSSLELGDSALYFCASSVATGRSYEQYFGPGTRLTVT.

This chain connects TRBV5-1 to TRBJ2-1, with 10 bases lining up with TRBD2. Germline loops: CDR1 SGHRS, CDR2 YFSETQ. After removal of 3 bases from V and 3 bases from J, the junction contained 6 bases not matched to a gene. This CDR3 has 16 amino acids. The CDR3 loop reads CASSSQRGGYYNEQFF. CDR3 in DNA: TGCGCCAGCAGCTCCCAGCGGGGGGGCTACTACAATGAGCAGTTCTTC. The full variable domain, completed using reference TRBV5-1 and TRBJ2-1, is KAGVTQTPRYLIKTRGQQVTLSCSPISGHRSVSWYQQTPGQGLQFLFEYFSETQRNKGNFPGRFSGRQFSNSRSEMNVSTLELGDSALYLCASSSQRGGYYNEQFFGPGTRLTVL.

This clonotype appeared a few times. The chain carries TRBV4-3 and TRBJ2-4; a weak D match, TRBD2 (6 bases). Germline V gene lookup returns CDR1 LGHNA and CDR2 YSLEER. V was cut by 0 bases and J by 3 bases, with 18 bases left in between. CDR3 length equals 18 residues. CDR3 nucleotides: TGCGCCAGCAGCCAAGACGGCCTTACGCGGGGTGTCAAAAACATTCAGTACTTC. Amino acids: CASSQDGLTRGVKNIQYF.

The V gene is TRBV20-1, the J gene TRBJ2-3; a possible D gene is TRBD2 (5 bases). Germline V gene lookup returns CDR1 DFQATT and CDR2 SNEGSKA (reference sequence). The V end lost 5 bases, the J end lost 0 bases, and 15 bases lay between the germline ends. The CDR3 contains 15 residues. The CDR3 DNA sequence: TGCAGTGCTTTTACGCCCAGCGGTAGCACAGATACGCAGTATTTT. Residues: CSAFTPSGSTDTQYF.

V usage is TRBV11-2 and J usage is TRBJ2-7; TRBD2 is a possible D gene (6 bases). CDR3 length: 15 amino acids. Deletions cut 5 bases from V and 3 bases from J, with 17 bases between. Per germline, CDR1 SGHAT and CDR2 FQNNGV. The CDR3, as DNA: TGTGCCAGCAGCCCGACTCCGGGACTTCACTACGAGCAGTACTTC. This translates into CASSPTPGLHYEQYF.

Only one count was recorded for this clonotype. The V and J genes are TRBV25-1 and TRBJ1-2; possibly TRBD1 for D (6 bases). The germline V gene has CDR1 MGHDK and CDR2 SYGVNS. The V gene lost 2 bases and the J gene lost 4 bases, with 11 bases spanning the gap. The CDR3 length is 14 residues. CDR3 bases: TGTGCCAGCAGTGAAAGGGACACGGCCTATGGCTACACCTTC. It codes for CASSERDTAYGYTF.

The chain employs TRBV29-1 and TRBJ1-1, with D uncertain. V gave up 4 bases and J gave up 4 bases, with 13 bases separating them. Germline CDR1 and CDR2: SQVTM and ANQGSEA. The CDR3 is 13 amino acids. CDR3 bases: TGCAGCGTTGTTGGTCCTGTGGGCACTGAAGCTTTCTTT. Its protein is CSVVGPVGTEAFF.

The chain links TRBV27 to TRBJ2-3; no clear D. The CDR3 consists of 16 residues. From germline, CDR1 is MNHEY and CDR2 SMNVEV (reference sequence). The ends were cut back, 5 bases at V and 5 bases at J, with 20 bases in the middle. The CDR3 region is CASSLDPAGLVDTQYF. In DNA, the CDR3 is TGTGCCAGCAGTCTTGACCCGGCCGGGTTGGTAGATACGCAGTATTTT.

V usage is TRBV9 and J usage is TRBJ2-4, with D possibly TRBD2 on 6 matching bases. V dropped 3 bases and J dropped 8 bases, with 15 bases sitting between them. Germline values: CDR1 SGDLS, CDR2 YYNGEE. The CDR3 extends over 14 amino acids. CDR3 in DNA: TGTGCCAGCAGCGCCTTGGAGGGAACGGACATTCAGTACTTC. This gives the protein CASSALEGTDIQYF.

Regarding this clonotype: One junction end disagrees with the germline gene, perhaps due to a read error. The V gene is TRBV28, the J gene TRBJ2-7, with D uncertain. Germline V gene data show CDR1 as MDHEN and CDR2 as SYDVKM. This CDR3 contains 14 residues. In nucleotides, the CDR3 is TGTGCTAGCAGTTTCAAGGGAATCTCCTACGAGCAGTACTTC. Translation: CASSFKGISYEQYF.

This clonotype has only a few counts. The CDR3 DNA is TGCGCCAGCAGCCCTCCAACCCAAGAGACCCAGTACTTC. Protein product: CASSPPTQETQYF. The chain has TRBV4-1 and TRBJ2-5; no clear D. Germline V gene sequence: CDR1 MGHRA, CDR2 YSYEKL. This CDR3 comprises 13 residues. Trimming shortened V by 4 bases and J by 1 base, and 7 bases separated the two germline ends.

On this clonotype: At one end, the junction sequence differs from germline, possibly due to a read error. The chain links TRBV6-2 or TRBV6-3 to TRBJ2-7; D is perhaps TRBD2 (6 bases). CDR3 length equals 11 residues. The germline V gene has CDR1 MNHEY and CDR2 SVGEGT. The CDR3 loop is CASLLGAGLFF. The CDR3 DNA sequence: TGTGCCTCTCTTCTTGGGGCGGGGCTGTTCTTC.